This T cell receptor beta chain was observed in a study of human T cells and chemical hapten exposure. Study as a whole: An approximately 2 cm by approximately 2 cm inner upper arm patch received 2% DPC for sensitization. Diphenylcyclopropenone was administered weekly to the scalp of patients throughout the roughly 22-week study. Regarding the study as a whole: There were significantly more large CDR3 similarity clusters among expanded TCRs than among controls.

At least ten counts were recorded for this clonotype. Its antigen is as yet unknown. TCRdb ran MiXCR on the RACE reads and lists one entry per CDR3 protein. The table lists 55,000 to 75,000 distinct CDR3 sequences, roughly 6.7% of them singletons, with about 1.5% in the top ten. The time point here: pre-sensitization, week 0. Treatment noted: therapeutic diphenylcyclopropenone sensitization with weekly scalp DPC. Trimming removed 8 bases from V and 3 bases from J, with 10 bases in between. CDR3 size: 12 residues. The germline V gene has CDR1 SGHRS and CDR2 YFSETQ. This sequence was found in a woman in her 30s with alopecia areata. Some clones in this sample may be carry-over from other donors' samples. The starting material was whole blood, obtained in connection with sensitization to the hapten diphenylcyclopropenone (DPC). The rearrangement uses TRBV5-1 and TRBJ2-3; D is ambiguous. CDR3 nucleotides: TGCGCCAGTGGTAGTAGTACAGATACGCAGTATTTT. It is translated as CASGSSTDTQYF.